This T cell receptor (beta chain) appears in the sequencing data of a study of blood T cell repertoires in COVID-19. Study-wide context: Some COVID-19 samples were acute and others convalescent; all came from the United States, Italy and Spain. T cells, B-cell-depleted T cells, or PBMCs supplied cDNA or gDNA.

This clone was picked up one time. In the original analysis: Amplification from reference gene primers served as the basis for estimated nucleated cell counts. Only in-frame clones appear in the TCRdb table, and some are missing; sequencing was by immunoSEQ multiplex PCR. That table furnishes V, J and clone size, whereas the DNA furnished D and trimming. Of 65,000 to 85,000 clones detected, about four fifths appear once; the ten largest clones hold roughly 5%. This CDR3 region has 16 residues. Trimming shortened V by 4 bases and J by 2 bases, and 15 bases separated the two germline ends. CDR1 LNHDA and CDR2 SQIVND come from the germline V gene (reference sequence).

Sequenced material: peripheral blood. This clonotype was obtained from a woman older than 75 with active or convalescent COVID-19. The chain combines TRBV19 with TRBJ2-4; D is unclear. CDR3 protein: CASSRIIDISKNIQYF. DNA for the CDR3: TGTGCCAGTAGTAGAATAATTGACATTTCCAAAAACATTCAGTACTTC. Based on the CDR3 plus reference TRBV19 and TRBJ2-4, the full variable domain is DGGITQSPKYLFRKEGQNVTLSCEQNLNHDAMYWYRQDPGQGLRLIYYSQIVNDFQKGDIAEGYSVSREKKESFPLTVTSAQKNPTAFYLCASSRIIDISKNIQYFGAGTRLSVL.